This T cell receptor beta chain was recorded in a study of T cell repertoires in cytomegalovirus infection (dated by TCRdb to between 2017 and 2020). Background for the entire study: Alongside well-studied HLA-B-restricted epitopes, the peptide stimulations were aimed at recently identified HLA-C-restricted CMV epitopes, whose presentation resists viral immunomodulation. Donor HLA type was relevant to the analysis, as public TCR beta signatures indicated carriage of CMV infection together with the matching HLA type.

This sample's treatment or condition label indicates: in vitro stimulation with specific CMV peptide epitopes to enrich CMV-specific T cells. This clonotype was counted at least ten times. Which antigen it targets is not known. Base qualities were left out, and no much larger clone turns up one base away. What the study reported, not specific to this receptor: Cumulative frequency of public TCR beta family members discriminated carriers of CMV infection plus the relevant HLA type in this cohort and an independent approximately 370-donor cohort. In the ex vivo response, HLA-C-restricted CMV-specific TCR beta clonotypes were dominant, and in two of eight donors the single most frequent clonotype came from this HLA-C-restricted group.

Sequencing took place on an Illumina HiSeq 1500. TCRdb reanalyzed the raw reads on its own, using fastp at Q25 for trimming and MiXCR for clone calling, and kept in-frame beta chains. All rows with the same CDR3 protein become a single entry with the most common DNA and genes. The sample table shows some 700,000 distinct CDR3 sequences, and around 35% are seen once. The top ten clonotypes cover approximately 18% of the sample. The receptor comes from a human donor in good health (CMV status not recorded). Some clones in this sample may be carry-over from other donors' samples. Source: cultured PBMCs, taken from culture after CMV antigen stimulation.

The sequenced DNA is TGTGCCAGCAGCTCCCTGATCGGGGGCTTCAGCAATCAGCCCCAGCATTTT. Its amino acids are CASSSLIGGFSNQPQHF. The chain was built from TRBV7-2 and TRBJ1-5; the D segment could be TRBD1, given 6 matching bases. A distance of 17 bases separates the germline ends of V and J, which lose 4 bases and 1 base respectively. CDR1 and CDR2, looked up from the germline V gene, are SGHTA and FQGNSA. The CDR3 numbers 17 residues from cysteine through phenylalanine. CDR3 DNA only is kept here, 51 bases in frame from base 1.